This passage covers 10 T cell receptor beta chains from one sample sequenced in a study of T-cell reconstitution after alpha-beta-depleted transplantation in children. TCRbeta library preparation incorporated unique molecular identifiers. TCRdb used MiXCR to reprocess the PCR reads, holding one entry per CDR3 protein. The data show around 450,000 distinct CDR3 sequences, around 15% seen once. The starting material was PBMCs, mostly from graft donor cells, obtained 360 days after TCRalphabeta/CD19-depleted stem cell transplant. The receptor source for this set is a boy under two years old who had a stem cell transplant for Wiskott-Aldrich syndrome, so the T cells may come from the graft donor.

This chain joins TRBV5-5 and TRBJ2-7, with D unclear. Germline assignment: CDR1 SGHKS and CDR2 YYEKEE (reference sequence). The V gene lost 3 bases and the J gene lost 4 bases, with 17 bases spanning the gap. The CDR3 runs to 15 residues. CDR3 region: CASSSDRILAYEQYF. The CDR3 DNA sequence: TGTGCCAGCAGCTCGGATCGGATACTGGCGTACGAGCAGTACTTC.

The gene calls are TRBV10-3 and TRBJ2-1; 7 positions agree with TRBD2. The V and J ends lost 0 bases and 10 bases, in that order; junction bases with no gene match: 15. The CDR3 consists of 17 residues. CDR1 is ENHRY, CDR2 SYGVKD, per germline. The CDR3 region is CAISESNPGTIWLEQFF. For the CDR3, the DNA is TGTGCCATCAGTGAGTCAAACCCCGGGACTATTTGGTTGGAGCAGTTCTTC.

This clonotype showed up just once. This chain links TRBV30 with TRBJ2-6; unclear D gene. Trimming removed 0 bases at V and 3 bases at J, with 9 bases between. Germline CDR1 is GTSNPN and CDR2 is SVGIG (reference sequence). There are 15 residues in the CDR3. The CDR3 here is CAWSVSPFGANVLTF. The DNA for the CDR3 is TGTGCCTGGAGTGTCTCTCCTTTTGGGGCCAACGTCCTGACTTTC.

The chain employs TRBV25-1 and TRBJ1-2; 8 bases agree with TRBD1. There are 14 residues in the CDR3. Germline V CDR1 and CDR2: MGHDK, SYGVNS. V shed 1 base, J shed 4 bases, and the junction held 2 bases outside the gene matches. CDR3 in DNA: TGTGCCAGCAGTGAATGGGACAGGCTCTATGGCTACACCTTC. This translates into CASSEWDRLYGYTF.

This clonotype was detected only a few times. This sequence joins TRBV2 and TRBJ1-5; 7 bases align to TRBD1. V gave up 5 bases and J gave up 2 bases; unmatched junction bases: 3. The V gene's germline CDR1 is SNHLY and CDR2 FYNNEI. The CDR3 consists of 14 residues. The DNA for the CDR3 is TGTGCCAGCAGTTCCGACAGGGGCAATCAGCCCCAGCATTTT. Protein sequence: CASSSDRGNQPQHF.

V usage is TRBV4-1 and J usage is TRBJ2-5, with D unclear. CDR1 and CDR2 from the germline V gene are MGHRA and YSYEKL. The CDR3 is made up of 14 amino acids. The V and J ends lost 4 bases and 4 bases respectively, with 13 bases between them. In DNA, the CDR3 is TGCGCCAGCAGCCGAGCACAGTTATCAGAGACCCAGTACTTC. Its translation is CASSRAQLSETQYF.

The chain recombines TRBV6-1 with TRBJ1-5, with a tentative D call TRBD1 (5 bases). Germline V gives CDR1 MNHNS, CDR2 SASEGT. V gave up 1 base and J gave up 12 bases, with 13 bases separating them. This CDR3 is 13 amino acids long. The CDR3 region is CASSEGGSGLQHF. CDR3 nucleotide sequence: TGTGCCAGCAGTGAAGGGGGCAGCGGGCTCCAGCATTTT.

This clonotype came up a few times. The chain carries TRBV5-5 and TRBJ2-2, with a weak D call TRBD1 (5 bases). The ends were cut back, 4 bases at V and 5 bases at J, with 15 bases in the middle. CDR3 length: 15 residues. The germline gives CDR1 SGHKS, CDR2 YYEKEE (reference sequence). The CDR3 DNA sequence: TGTGCCAGCAGCCTGACAGATCCCTTGACCGGGGAGCTGTTTTTT. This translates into CASSLTDPLTGELFF.

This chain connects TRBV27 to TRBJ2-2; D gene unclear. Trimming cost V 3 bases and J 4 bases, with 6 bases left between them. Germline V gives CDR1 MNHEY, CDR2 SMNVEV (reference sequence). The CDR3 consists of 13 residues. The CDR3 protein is CASSLFSTGELFF. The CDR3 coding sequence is TGTGCCAGCAGTTTGTTTAGCACCGGGGAGCTGTTTTTT.

CDR3 sequence (DNA): TGCGCCAGCAGCCCCCCGTGGGGGCCGTCCTCCTACGAGCAGTACTTC. It encodes CASSPPWGPSSYEQYF. The rearrangement links TRBV4-1 to TRBJ2-7; perhaps TRBD1 as D (6 bases). Germline loops: CDR1 MGHRA, CDR2 YSYEKL. This CDR3 comprises 16 residues. V was shortened by 4 bases and J by 0 bases, with 16 bases between the two germline ends.